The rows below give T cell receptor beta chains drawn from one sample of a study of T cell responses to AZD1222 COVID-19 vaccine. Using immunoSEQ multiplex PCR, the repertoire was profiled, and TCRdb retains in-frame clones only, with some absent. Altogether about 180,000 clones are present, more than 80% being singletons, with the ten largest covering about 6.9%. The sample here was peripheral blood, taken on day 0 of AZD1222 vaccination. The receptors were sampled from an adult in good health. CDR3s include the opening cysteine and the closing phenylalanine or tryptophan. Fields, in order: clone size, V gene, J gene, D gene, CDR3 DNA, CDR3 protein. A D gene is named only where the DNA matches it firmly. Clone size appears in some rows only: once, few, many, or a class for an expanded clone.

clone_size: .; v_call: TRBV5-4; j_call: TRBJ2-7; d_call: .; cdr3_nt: TGTGCCAGCAGTCCTTTCCCCAGGGAAACCTACGAGCAGTACTTC; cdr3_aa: CASSPFPRETYEQYF
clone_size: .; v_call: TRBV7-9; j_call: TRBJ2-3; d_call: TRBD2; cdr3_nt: TGTGCCAGCAGCTCGACTAGCGGGGACACAGATACGCAGTATTTT; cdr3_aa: CASSSTSGDTDTQYF
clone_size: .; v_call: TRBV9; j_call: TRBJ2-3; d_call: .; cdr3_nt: TGTGCCAGCAGCGACGACTCTAGCACAGATACGCAGTATTTT; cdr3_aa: CASSDDSSTDTQYF
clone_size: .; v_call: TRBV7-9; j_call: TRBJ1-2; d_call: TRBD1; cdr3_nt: TGTGCCAGCAGCCGGGACAGGGCTGGCTATGGCTACACCTTC; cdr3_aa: CASSRDRAGYGYTF
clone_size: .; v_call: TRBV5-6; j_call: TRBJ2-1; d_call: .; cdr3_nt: TGTGCCAGCATCAGGTCAGGGGACAATGAGCAGTTCTTC; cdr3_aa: CASIRSGDNEQFF
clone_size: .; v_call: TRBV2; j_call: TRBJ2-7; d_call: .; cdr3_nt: TGTGCCAGCAGTTCCTATCAGGGGTACGAGCAGTACTTC; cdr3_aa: CASSSYQGYEQYF
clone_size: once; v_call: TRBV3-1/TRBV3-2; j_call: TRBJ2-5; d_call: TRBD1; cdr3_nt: TGTGCCAGCAGAGACTGGACAGGAATACAAGAGACCCAGTACTTC; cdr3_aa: CASRDWTGIQETQYF
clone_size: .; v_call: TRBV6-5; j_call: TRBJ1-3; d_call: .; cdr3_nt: TGTGCCAGCAGTTACTCCGGCGGCTTCTCTGGAAACACCATATATTTT; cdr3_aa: CASSYSGGFSGNTIYF
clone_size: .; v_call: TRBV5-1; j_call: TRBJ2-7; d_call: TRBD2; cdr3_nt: TGCGCCAGCAGCTTGAGGAGCGGGGGGGCCTACGAGCAGTACTTC; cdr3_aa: CASSLRSGGAYEQYF
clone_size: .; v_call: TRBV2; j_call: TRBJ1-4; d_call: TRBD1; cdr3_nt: TGTGCCAGCAGTGTCCTGACAGGGAAGGAAAAACTGTTTTTT; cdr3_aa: CASSVLTGKEKLFF
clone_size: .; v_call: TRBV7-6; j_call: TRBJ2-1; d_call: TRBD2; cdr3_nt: TGTGCCAGCAGCCAAACGGGACTAGCGTTTGAGCAGTTCTTC; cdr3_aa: CASSQTGLAFEQFF
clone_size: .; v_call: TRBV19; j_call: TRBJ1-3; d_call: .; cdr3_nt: TGTGCCAGTAGTATCCCATGGGCCTTCTCTGGAAACACCATATATTTT; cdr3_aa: CASSIPWAFSGNTIYF
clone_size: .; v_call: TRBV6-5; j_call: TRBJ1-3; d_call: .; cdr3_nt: TGTGCCAGCAGTTATAGTTGGGGCTCTGGAAACACCATATATTTT; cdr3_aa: CASSYSWGSGNTIYF
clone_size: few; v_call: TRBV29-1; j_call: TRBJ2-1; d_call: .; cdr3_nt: TGCAGCGTTGCGGGACTGATCTACAATGAGCAGTTCTTC; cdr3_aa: CSVAGLIYNEQFF
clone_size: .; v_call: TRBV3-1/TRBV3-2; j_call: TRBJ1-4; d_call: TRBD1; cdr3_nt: TGTGCCAGCAGCCAAGATGACAGGGGGCGTCACGATGAAAAACTGTTTTTT; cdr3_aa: CASSQDDRGRHDEKLFF
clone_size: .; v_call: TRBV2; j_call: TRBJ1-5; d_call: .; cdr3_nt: TGTGCCAGCAGTGAAGTAGGGACGGTTCAGCCCCAGCATTTT; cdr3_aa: CASSEVGTVQPQHF